The following is a T cell receptor beta chain sequence with its context. The entry originates in a study of CD8 T cells in Susac syndrome. Random hexamers served to reverse transcribe roughly 0.5 to 1 ug RNA. Coverage of TCR beta CDR3 amplification by immunoSEQ multiplex PCR extended to 54 Vbeta and 13 Jbeta. One entry per CDR3 protein, called by TCRdb with MiXCR from the immunoSEQ multiplex PCR reads. This table has approximately 140,000 distinct CDR3 sequences, approximately 95% appearing once. CD8+ and CD4+ blood T cells underwent TCR beta sequencing. V lost 4 bases and J lost 7, with 16 bases in between. CDR3 size: 14 residues. The germline V gene has CDR1 LGHDT and CDR2 YNNKEL (reference sequence).

The genes are TRBV3-1 and TRBJ1-2, with a possible D match to TRBD1 (6 bases). The clonotype was recovered from a human donor with multiple sclerosis. Sequenced sample: CD4+ T cells from PBMCs. The CDR3 here is CASSPLRQASGYTF. The CDR3 DNA reads as TGTGCCAGCAGCCCCTTACGACAGGCCTCTGGCTACACCTTC.